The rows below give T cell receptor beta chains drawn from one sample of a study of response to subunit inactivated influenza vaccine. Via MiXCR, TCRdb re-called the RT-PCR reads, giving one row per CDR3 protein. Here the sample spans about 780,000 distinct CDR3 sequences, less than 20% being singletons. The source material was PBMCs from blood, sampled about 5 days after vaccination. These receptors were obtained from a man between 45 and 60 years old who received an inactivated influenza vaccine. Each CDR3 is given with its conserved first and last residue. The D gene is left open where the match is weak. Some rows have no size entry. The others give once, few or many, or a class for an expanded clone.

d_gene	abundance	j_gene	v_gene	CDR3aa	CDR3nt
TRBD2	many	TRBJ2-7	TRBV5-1	CASSGGLAQGSYEQYF	TGCGCCAGCAGCGGAGGACTAGCTCAGGGTTCCTACGAGCAGTACTTC
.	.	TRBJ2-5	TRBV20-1	CSASATTTVETQYF	TGCAGTGCTAGTGCGACTACCACAGTAGAGACCCAGTACTTC
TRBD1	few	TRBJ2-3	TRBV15	CATGQGSTDTQYF	TGTGCCACCGGACAGGGGAGCACAGATACGCAGTATTTT
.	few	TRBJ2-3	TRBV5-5	CASSRVGGAIDTQYF	TGTGCCAGCAGCCGGGTAGGGGGGGCTATAGATACGCAGTATTTT
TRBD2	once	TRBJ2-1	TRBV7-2	CASAGGTPYNEQFF	TGTGCCAGCGCCGGGGGGACCCCCTACAATGAGCAGTTCTTC
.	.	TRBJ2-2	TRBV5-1	CASTRGQMNTGELFF	TGCGCCAGCACCCGGGGTCAGATGAACACCGGGGAGCTGTTTTTT
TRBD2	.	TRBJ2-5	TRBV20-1	CSATGLAGGPGETQYF	TGCAGTGCTACGGGACTAGCGGGGGGGCCAGGGGAGACCCAGTACTTC
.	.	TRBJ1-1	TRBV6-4	CASSDAPNTEAFF	TGTGCCAGCAGTGACGCTCCCAACACTGAAGCTTTCTTT
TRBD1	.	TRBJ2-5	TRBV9	CASSVGQDRVTKTQYF	TGTGCCAGCAGCGTAGGGCAGGACAGGGTGACAAAGACCCAGTACTTC
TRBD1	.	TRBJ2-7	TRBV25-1	CASSGYGTGPYEQYF	TGTGCCAGCAGTGGATACGGGACAGGTCCCTACGAGCAGTACTTC
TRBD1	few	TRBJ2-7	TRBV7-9	CASTDDRGKSYEQYF	TGTGCCAGCACCGATGACAGGGGAAAGTCCTACGAGCAGTACTTC
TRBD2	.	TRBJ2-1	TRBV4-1	CASSQVSTSGGYEQFF	TGCGCCAGCAGCCAAGTTAGCACTAGCGGGGGATATGAGCAGTTCTTC
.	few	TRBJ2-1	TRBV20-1	CSAAQGVGQFF	TGCAGTGCAGCCCAGGGCGTTGGGCAGTTCTTC
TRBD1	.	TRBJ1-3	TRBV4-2	CASSQDRGYGNTIYF	TGTGCCAGCAGCCAAGACAGGGGGTATGGAAACACCATATATTTT
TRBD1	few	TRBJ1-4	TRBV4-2	CASSQPGQGAANEKLFF	TGTGCCAGCAGCCAACCGGGACAGGGGGCGGCTAATGAAAAACTGTTTTTT
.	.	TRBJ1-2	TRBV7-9	CASNPFSTANYGYTF	TGTGCCAGCAACCCTTTCAGTACAGCTAACTATGGCTACACCTTC
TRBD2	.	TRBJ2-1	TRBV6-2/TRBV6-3	CASPPTYEGLAPSSYNEQFF	TGTGCCAGCCCTCCGACCTACGAGGGACTAGCGCCTAGCTCCTACAATGAGCAGTTCTTC
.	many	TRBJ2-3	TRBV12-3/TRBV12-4	CASSFGTSTDTQYF	TGTGCCAGCAGTTTCGGGACTAGCACAGATACGCAGTATTTT
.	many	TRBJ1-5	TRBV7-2	CASSERLNQPQHF	TGTGCCAGCAGTGAGCGGTTGAATCAGCCCCAGCATTTT
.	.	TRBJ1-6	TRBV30	CAWRPSHSPLHF	TGTGCCTGGAGGCCATCCCATTCACCCCTCCACTTT
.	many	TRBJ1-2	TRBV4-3	CASSHRHFEEYGYTF	TGCGCCAGCAGCCATCGACACTTCGAGGAATATGGCTACACCTTC
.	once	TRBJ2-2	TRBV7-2	CASSLGAVGFGGELFF	TGTGCCAGCAGCTTAGGGGCAGTGGGCTTTGGCGGGGAGCTGTTTTTT
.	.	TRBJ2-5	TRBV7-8	CASSLLLRARGTQYF	TGTGCCAGCAGCTTATTACTTCGAGCTCGGGGGACCCAGTACTTC
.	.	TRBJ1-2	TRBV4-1	CASSQDVSGTYGYTF	TGCGCCAGCAGCCAAGATGTTAGCGGGACTTATGGCTACACCTTC
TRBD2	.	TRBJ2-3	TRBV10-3	CAIRTSGPVDTQYF	TGTGCCATCAGGACTAGCGGCCCCGTAGATACGCAGTATTTT
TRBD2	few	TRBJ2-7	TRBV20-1	CSASGGDSFYEQYF	TGCAGTGCTAGTGGGGGGGATAGCTTTTACGAGCAGTACTTC
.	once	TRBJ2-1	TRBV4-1	CASSQVPRASTYNEQFF	TGCGCCAGCAGCCAAGTCCCAAGGGCTAGCACCTACAATGAGCAGTTCTTC
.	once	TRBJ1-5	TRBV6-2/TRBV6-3	CASRHGDQPQHF	TGTGCCAGCAGGCACGGGGATCAGCCCCAGCATTTT
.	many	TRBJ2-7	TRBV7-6	CASSLAGRGSSYEQYF	TGTGCCAGCAGCTTAGCCGGGAGAGGGTCCTCCTACGAGCAGTACTTC
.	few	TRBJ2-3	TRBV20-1	CSARLGADTQYF	TGCAGTGCTAGACTGGGGGCAGATACGCAGTATTTT
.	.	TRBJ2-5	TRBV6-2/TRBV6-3	CASSYSLSPGPDGLTQYF	TGTGCCAGCAGTTACTCGCTCTCGCCGGGCCCCGACGGTTTGACCCAGTACTTC
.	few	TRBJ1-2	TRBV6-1	CASRRGGGTRSVYGYTF	TGTGCCAGCAGGAGGGGGGGAGGGACTCGTAGTGTCTATGGCTACACCTTC
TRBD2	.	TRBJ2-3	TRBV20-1	CSYGLGNTDTQYF	TGCAGCTACGGACTAGGGAACACAGATACGCAGTATTTT
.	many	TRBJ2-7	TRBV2	CASSQDTSHLYEQYF	TGTGCCAGCAGTCAGGACACGAGCCATCTATACGAGCAGTACTTC
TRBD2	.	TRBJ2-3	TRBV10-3	CAITRTSGSTDTQYF	TGTGCCATAACCCGGACTAGCGGGAGCACAGATACGCAGTATTTT
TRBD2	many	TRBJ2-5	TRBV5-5	CASSLASLAGGFQETQYF	TGTGCCAGCAGCTTGGCCTCGCTAGCGGGGGGCTTTCAAGAGACCCAGTACTTC
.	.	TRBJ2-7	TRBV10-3	CAIMGGNSYEQYF	TGTGCCATCATGGGGGGAAACTCCTACGAGCAGTACTTC